A selection of T cell receptor beta chains follows, all from one sample in a study of blood T cell repertoires in COVID-19. Assay used: immunoSEQ multiplex PCR; TCRdb lists only in-frame clones, some missing. The sample lists 100,000 to 150,000 clones; roughly four fifths were seen once. Sequencing used PBMCs or T cells enriched from blood (not recorded which). These receptors originate from a man between 40 and 49 years old with acute COVID-19. Both conserved end residues are part of each CDR3. Each record gives: J gene, clone size, V gene, D gene, CDR3 DNA, CDR3 protein. The D gene is left open where the match is weak. Clone size is shown for a subset of rows, as once, few, many or a class of expanded clone.

j_gene: TRBJ1-5
abundance: .
v_gene: TRBV7-9
d_gene: .
CDR3nt: TGTGCCAGCAGCTTAGCGCTGGGCAGTAGCAATCAGCCCCAGCATTTT
CDR3aa: CASSLALGSSNQPQHF

j_gene: TRBJ1-5
abundance: .
v_gene: TRBV7-8
d_gene: .
CDR3nt: TGTGCCAGCAGCCGCCCCGTAGAGCCCCAGCATTTT
CDR3aa: CASSRPVEPQHF

j_gene: TRBJ1-5
abundance: few
v_gene: TRBV14
d_gene: .
CDR3nt: TGTGCCAGCAGCCAAACGGTTTTCCAGCCCCAGCATTTT
CDR3aa: CASSQTVFQPQHF

j_gene: TRBJ2-3
abundance: few
v_gene: TRBV6-5
d_gene: .
CDR3nt: TGTGCCAGCAGTTACTCGAGGGCTACAGATACGCAGTATTTT
CDR3aa: CASSYSRATDTQYF

j_gene: TRBJ1-4
abundance: few
v_gene: TRBV5-1
d_gene: .
CDR3nt: TGCGCCAGCAGGCTTGGGGTCCCCCTAGATGGGGCTGAAAAACTGTTTTTT
CDR3aa: CASRLGVPLDGAEKLFF

j_gene: TRBJ2-1
abundance: .
v_gene: TRBV29-1
d_gene: TRBD2
CDR3nt: TGCAGCGTAGGGATAGCGGGAGGCGGATGGGATGAGCAGTTCTTC
CDR3aa: CSVGIAGGGWDEQFF

j_gene: TRBJ1-2
abundance: .
v_gene: TRBV28
d_gene: .
CDR3nt: TGTGCCAGCAAGGAGAATTCCTATGGCTACACCTTC
CDR3aa: CASKENSYGYTF

j_gene: TRBJ1-6
abundance: .
v_gene: TRBV2
d_gene: TRBD1
CDR3nt: TGTGCCAGCAGTTGGACAGGGGAAAATTCACCCCTCCACTTT
CDR3aa: CASSWTGENSPLHF

j_gene: TRBJ2-3
abundance: .
v_gene: TRBV4-1
d_gene: .
CDR3nt: TGCGCCAGCAGCTCCTTACAGGGAGATACGCAGTATTTT
CDR3aa: CASSSLQGDTQYF

j_gene: TRBJ2-3
abundance: .
v_gene: TRBV27
d_gene: TRBD2
CDR3nt: TGTGCCAGCAGTTCCCGACTAGCGGGGGGCACAGATACGCAGTATTTT
CDR3aa: CASSSRLAGGTDTQYF

j_gene: TRBJ1-4
abundance: few
v_gene: TRBV5-5
d_gene: .
CDR3nt: TGTGCCAGCAGCCGAGGGTGGGATGTTAATGAAAAACTGTTTTTT
CDR3aa: CASSRGWDVNEKLFF

j_gene: TRBJ2-1
abundance: .
v_gene: TRBV20-1
d_gene: TRBD1
CDR3nt: TGCAGTGCTTTACAGGGGAATGAGCAGTTCTTC
CDR3aa: CSALQGNEQFF

j_gene: TRBJ1-1
abundance: .
v_gene: TRBV19
d_gene: .
CDR3nt: TGTGCCAGTAGTTACATGGTGAACACTGAAGCTTTCTTT
CDR3aa: CASSYMVNTEAFF

j_gene: TRBJ1-4
abundance: few
v_gene: TRBV5-1
d_gene: TRBD1
CDR3nt: TGCGCCAGCAGCACGACAGGGACGGGAAATGAAAAACTGTTTTTT
CDR3aa: CASSTTGTGNEKLFF

j_gene: TRBJ1-2
abundance: .
v_gene: TRBV29-1
d_gene: .
CDR3nt: TGCAGCGTTGGGGGCGAGCTTAACTATGGCTACACCTTC
CDR3aa: CSVGGELNYGYTF

j_gene: TRBJ1-4
abundance: few
v_gene: TRBV5-5
d_gene: TRBD1
CDR3nt: TGTGCCAGCAGCTTGGAGACAGGGCAGGAAAAACTGTTTTTT
CDR3aa: CASSLETGQEKLFF

j_gene: TRBJ2-5
abundance: .
v_gene: TRBV4-1
d_gene: .
CDR3nt: TGCGCCAGCAGCCATCCCGCCCGGGACAAAGAAGAGACCCAGTACTTC
CDR3aa: CASSHPARDKEETQYF

j_gene: TRBJ1-3
abundance: .
v_gene: TRBV18
d_gene: .
CDR3nt: TGTGCCAGCTCAGCGGACAGTCTTGCTGGAAACACCATATATTTT
CDR3aa: CASSADSLAGNTIYF